This T cell receptor (beta chain) was recovered during a study of blood T cell repertoires in COVID-19. Looking at the study overall: Acute and convalescent COVID-19 specimens originated in the United States, Italy and Spain.

Seattle cases were enrolled at active infection and followed longitudinally. Using immunoSEQ multiplex PCR, the repertoire was profiled, and TCRdb retains in-frame clones only, with some absent. The top ten clones hold approximately 10% of a sample with 200,000 or so clones, roughly 84% of them seen once. The specimen was peripheral blood. The TCR sequence derives from an elderly woman with COVID-19, enrolled during active disease.

CDR3 amino acids: CASSPSSANYGYTF. The CDR3 DNA is TGTGCCAGCAGTCCCTCCTCTGCTAACTATGGCTACACCTTC. The chain links TRBV2 to TRBJ1-2, with D unclear. The CDR3 is 14 residues long. From germline, CDR1 is SNHLY and CDR2 FYNNEI. The V end was cut by 5 bases, the J end by 0 bases, with 10 bases between. Full variable domain (remainder filled in from reference TRBV2 and TRBJ1-2): EPEVTQTPSHQVTQMGQEVILRCVPISNHLYFYWYRQILGQKVEFLVSFYNNEISEKSEIFDDQFSVERPDGSNFTLKIRSTKLEDSAMYFCASSPSSANYGYTFGSGTRLTVV.